Shown below are 7 T cell receptor beta chains from a single sample sequenced in a study of blood T cell repertoires in COVID-19. Here immunoSEQ multiplex PCR was the method, and the copy in TCRdb shows in-frame clones only, minus some. The sample has over 250,000 clones, roughly 85% seen once. The sequenced material came from peripheral blood. Receptor source: a man aged 50 or older with active or convalescent COVID-19.

This clone occurred many times. The CDR3 here is CASSLGTAPNEQFF. CDR3 sequence (DNA): TGTGCCAGCAGCTTAGGGACAGCCCCCAATGAGCAGTTCTTC. The chain recombines TRBV7-2 with TRBJ2-1; tentative D call: TRBD1 (6 bases). V was trimmed by 1 base and J by 6 bases, leaving 10 bases between them. CDR1 is SGHTA and CDR2 is FQGNSA in the germline V gene. The CDR3 totals 14 residues.

The chain links TRBV5-1 to TRBJ2-1, with TRBD2 identical over 11 bases. The CDR3 is 17 amino acids. Trimming removed 0 bases from V and 4 bases from J; junction bases left unmatched: 6. Germline-derived CDR1 and CDR2 are SGHRS and YFSETQ. For the CDR3, the DNA is TGCGCCAGCAGCTTGGAGTCTAGCGGGAGGCCGTACAATGAGCAGTTCTTC. Its protein product is CASSLESSGRPYNEQFF.

This clone showed up just a few times. The J gene is TRBJ2-2, the V gene TRBV5-6, with D perhaps TRBD2 (5 bases). In germline, CDR1 is SGHDT, CDR2 YYEEEE. This CDR3 is 13 amino acids long. The V gene lost 6 bases and the J gene lost 5 bases, with 11 bases spanning the gap. The chain's CDR3 is CASNVQRTGELFF. The CDR3 nucleotides are TGTGCCAGCAACGTACAGCGGACCGGGGAGCTGTTTTTT.

The V gene is TRBV10-3, the J gene TRBJ2-3; D may be TRBD2 (7 bases). Germline V gene sequence: CDR1 ENHRY, CDR2 SYGVKD. This CDR3 region has 17 residues. V lost 4 bases to trimming and J lost 11 bases, with 28 bases between them. The CDR3 DNA is TGTGCCATCAGTGCCCTTGGTCCCGCGGGAGTACCACAGGGGCAGTATTTT. Translation: CAISALGPAGVPQGQYF.

V and J are TRBV20-1 and TRBJ2-2; 7 positions agree with TRBD2. The CDR3 has 15 residues. Germline CDR1 DFQATT, CDR2 SNEGSKA (reference sequence). With 3 bases clipped from V and 5 bases from J, the junction kept 9 bases outside the gene matches. The CDR3 protein is CSASLGRGGTGELFF. The DNA for the CDR3 is TGCAGTGCTAGTTTGGGGAGGGGCGGGACCGGGGAGCTGTTTTTT.

This clone came up once. This chain uses TRBV6-5 with TRBJ2-7, with TRBD2 matching 7 bases. From germline, CDR1 is MNHEY and CDR2 SVGAGI. The CDR3 loop spans 15 amino acids. Losses at the gene ends were 6 bases for V and 2 bases for J; bases not matched to a gene: 10. CDR3 loop: CASRSAPAGPYEQYF. CDR3 DNA sequence: TGTGCCAGCAGATCTGCTCCAGCGGGACCCTACGAGCAGTACTTC.

This clone was seen just once. The chain has TRBV5-1 and TRBJ1-1; possibly TRBD1 for D (5 bases). CDR3 size: 17 residues. V lost 4 bases, J lost 0 bases, and 19 bases lay in between. CDR1 is SGHRS, CDR2 YFSETQ, per germline. The chain's CDR3 is CASSPNGRGYVNTEAFF. The CDR3, as DNA: TGCGCCAGCAGCCCGAATGGCCGGGGGTACGTGAACACTGAAGCTTTCTTT.